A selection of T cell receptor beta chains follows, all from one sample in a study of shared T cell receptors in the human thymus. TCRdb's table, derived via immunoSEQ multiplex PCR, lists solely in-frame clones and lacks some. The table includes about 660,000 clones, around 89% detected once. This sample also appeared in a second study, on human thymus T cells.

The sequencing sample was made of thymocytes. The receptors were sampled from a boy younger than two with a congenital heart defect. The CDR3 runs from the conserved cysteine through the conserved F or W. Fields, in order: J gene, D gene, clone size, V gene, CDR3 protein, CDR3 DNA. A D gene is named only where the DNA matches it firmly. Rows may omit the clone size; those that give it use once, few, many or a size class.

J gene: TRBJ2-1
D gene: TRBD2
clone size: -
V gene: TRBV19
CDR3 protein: CASKGAGGLNEQFF
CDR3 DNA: TGTGCCAGTAAGGGGGCGGGAGGGCTTAATGAGCAGTTCTTC

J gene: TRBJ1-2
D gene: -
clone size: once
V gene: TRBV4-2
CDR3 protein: CASKNKGWHPGSYGYTF
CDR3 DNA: TGTGCCAGCAAAAACAAGGGGTGGCACCCCGGGAGCTATGGCTACACCTTC

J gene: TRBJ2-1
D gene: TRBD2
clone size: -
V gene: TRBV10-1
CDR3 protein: CASSESSSGRSYNEQFF
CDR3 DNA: TGCGCCAGCAGTGAGAGTTCTAGCGGGAGATCCTACAATGAGCAGTTCTTC

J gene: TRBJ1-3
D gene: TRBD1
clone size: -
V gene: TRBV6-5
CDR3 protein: CASSSGTGRNTIYF
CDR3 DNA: TGTGCCAGCAGCTCCGGGACAGGGCGAAACACCATATATTTT

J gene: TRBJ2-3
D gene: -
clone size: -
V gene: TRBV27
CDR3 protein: CASRPPTWDTQYF
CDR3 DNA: TGTGCCAGCAGGCCCCCAACTTGGGATACGCAGTATTTT

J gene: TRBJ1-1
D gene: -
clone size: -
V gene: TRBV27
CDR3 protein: CASSSSDRGLLNTEAFF
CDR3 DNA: -

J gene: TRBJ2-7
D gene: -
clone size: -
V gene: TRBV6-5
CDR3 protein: CASSSRRYEQYF
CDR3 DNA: TGTGCCAGCAGCTCGCGCCGTTACGAGCAGTACTTC

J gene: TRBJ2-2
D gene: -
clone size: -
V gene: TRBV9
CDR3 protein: CASSVGQGPGELFF
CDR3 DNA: TGTGCCAGCAGCGTAGGCCAGGGGCCCGGGGAGCTGTTTTTT

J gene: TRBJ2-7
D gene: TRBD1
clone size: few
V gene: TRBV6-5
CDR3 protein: CASSYSGTDSYEQYF
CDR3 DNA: TGTGCCAGCAGTTACTCAGGGACAGATTCCTACGAGCAGTACTTC

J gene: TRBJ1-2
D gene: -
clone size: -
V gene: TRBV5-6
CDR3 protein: CASSSPPQDNYGYTF
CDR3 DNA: TGTGCCAGCAGCTCCCCCCCACAGGATAACTATGGCTACACCTTC

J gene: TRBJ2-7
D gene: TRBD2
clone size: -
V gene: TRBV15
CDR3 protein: CATSRDSEGLAGLARGEQYF
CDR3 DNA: TGTGCCACCAGCAGAGATTCAGAGGGACTAGCGGGCCTAGCTCGAGGCGAGCAGTACTTC

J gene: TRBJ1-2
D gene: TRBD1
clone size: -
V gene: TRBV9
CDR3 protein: CASSAQDRVGVGYTF
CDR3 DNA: TGTGCCAGCAGCGCGCAGGACAGGGTAGGAGTCGGCTACACCTTC

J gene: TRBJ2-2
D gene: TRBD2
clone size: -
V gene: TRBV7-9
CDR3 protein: CASSPWTSGRIVTGELFF
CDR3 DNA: TGTGCCAGCAGCCCCTGGACTAGCGGGAGGATCGTCACCGGGGAGCTGTTTTTT

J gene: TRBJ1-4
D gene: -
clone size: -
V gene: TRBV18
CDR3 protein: CASSPPPPAGADEELFF
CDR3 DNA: TGTGCCAGCTCACCACCTCCCCCGGCAGGGGCTGACGAAGAACTGTTTTTT

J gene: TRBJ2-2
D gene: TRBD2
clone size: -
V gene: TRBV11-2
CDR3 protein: CASSPRLAGVGELFF
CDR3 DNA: TGTGCCAGCAGCCCAAGACTAGCGGGAGTCGGGGAGCTGTTTTTT

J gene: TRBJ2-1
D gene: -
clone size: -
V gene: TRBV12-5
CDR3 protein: CASGSHYEQFF
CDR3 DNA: TGTGCTAGTGGTTCCCACTACGAGCAGTTCTTC

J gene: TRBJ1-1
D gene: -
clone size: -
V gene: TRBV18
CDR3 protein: CASSPLLDYVGANTEAFF
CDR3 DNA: TGTGCCAGCTCACCACTCCTAGACTACGTGGGGGCGAACACTGAAGCTTTCTTT

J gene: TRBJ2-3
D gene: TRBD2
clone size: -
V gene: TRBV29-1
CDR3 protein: CSALYSLAGGADTQYF
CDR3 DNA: TGCAGCGCACTTTACTCACTAGCGGGAGGGGCAGATACGCAGTATTTT

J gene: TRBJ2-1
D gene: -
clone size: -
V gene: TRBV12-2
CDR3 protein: CASRLGLAGERGEQFF
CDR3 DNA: TGTGCAAGTCGCTTAGGGCTAGCGGGAGAGCGTGGTGAGCAGTTCTTC

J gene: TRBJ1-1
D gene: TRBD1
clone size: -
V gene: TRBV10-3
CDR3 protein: CAIKTGQNTEAFF
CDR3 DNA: TGTGCCATCAAGACAGGGCAGAACACTGAAGCTTTCTTT

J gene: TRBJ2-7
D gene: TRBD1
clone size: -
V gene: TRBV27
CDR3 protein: CASSQDRGRRSEQYF
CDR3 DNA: TGTGCCAGCAGTCAAGACAGGGGGCGAAGGTCCGAGCAGTACTTC

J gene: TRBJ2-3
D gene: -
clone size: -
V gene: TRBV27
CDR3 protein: CASSRYSGHTSTDTQYF
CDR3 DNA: TGTGCCAGCAGTAGGTATTCGGGACACACTAGCACAGATACGCAGTATTTT

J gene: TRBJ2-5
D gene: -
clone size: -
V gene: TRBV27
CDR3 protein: CASSLIPSQETQYF
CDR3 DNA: TGTGCCAGCAGTTTAATCCCATCCCAAGAGACCCAGTACTTC

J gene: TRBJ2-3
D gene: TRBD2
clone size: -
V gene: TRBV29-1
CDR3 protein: CSSRLAGGSDTQYF
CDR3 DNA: TGCAGCTCCCGACTAGCGGGAGGATCCGATACGCAGTATTTT

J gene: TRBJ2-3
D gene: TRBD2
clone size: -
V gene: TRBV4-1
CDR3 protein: CASSQDTSGRVTDTQYF
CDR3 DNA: TGCGCCAGCAGCCAAGATACTAGCGGGAGGGTTACAGATACGCAGTATTTT

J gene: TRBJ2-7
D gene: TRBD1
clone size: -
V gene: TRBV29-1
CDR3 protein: CSVERGTGGDEQYF
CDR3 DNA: TGCAGCGTTGAACGGGGGACAGGGGGGGACGAGCAGTACTTC

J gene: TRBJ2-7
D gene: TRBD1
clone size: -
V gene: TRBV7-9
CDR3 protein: CASSCPTHSGTGEYEQYF
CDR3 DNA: TGTGCCAGCAGCTGCCCAACCCACTCCGGGACAGGGGAGTACGAGCAGTACTTC

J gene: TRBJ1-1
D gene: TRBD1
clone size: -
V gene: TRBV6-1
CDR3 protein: CASSGETGTNTEAFF
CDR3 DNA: TGTGCCAGCAGTGGAGAGACAGGGACGAACACTGAAGCTTTCTTT

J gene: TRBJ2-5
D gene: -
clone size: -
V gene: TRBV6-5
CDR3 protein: CASSQAPGETQYF
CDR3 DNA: TGTGCCAGCAGTCAGGCCCCGGGGGAGACCCAGTACTTC

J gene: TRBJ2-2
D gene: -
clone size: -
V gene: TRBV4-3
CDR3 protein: CASSPGTPNTGELFF
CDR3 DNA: TGCGCCAGCAGCCCCGGGACACCAAACACCGGGGAGCTGTTTTTT

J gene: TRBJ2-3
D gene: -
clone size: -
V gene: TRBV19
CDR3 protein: CASSMNGGRSVDTQYF
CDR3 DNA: TGTGCCAGTAGTATGAACGGAGGGAGGTCTGTAGATACGCAGTATTTT

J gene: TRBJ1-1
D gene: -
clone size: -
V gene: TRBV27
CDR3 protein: CASSPRTVRTMNTEAFF
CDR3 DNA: TGTGCCAGCAGCCCTAGGACAGTCAGGACCATGAACACTGAAGCTTTCTTT

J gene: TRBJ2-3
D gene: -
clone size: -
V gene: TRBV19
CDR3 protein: CASSPGDTQYF
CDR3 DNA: TGTGCCAGTAGTCCGGGGGATACGCAGTATTTT

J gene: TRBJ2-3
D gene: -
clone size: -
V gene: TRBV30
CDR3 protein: CAWSPSPPRRRGTQYF
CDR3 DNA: TGTGCCTGGAGCCCCAGCCCCCCACGGCGGAGGGGTACGCAGTATTTT

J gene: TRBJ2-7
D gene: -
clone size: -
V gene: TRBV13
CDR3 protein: CASSLGIPGMAFNYEQYF
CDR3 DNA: TGTGCCAGCAGCTTAGGGATACCCGGGATGGCTTTCAACTACGAGCAGTACTTC

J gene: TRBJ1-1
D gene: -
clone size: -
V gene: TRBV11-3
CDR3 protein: CASSPGSARGTEAFF
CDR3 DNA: TGTGCCAGCAGCCCCGGGTCCGCACGGGGCACTGAAGCTTTCTTT

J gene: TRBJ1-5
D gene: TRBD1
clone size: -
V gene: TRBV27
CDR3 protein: CASSTSRDRASNQPQHF
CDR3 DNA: TGTGCCAGCAGTACCAGCCGGGACAGGGCTAGCAATCAGCCCCAGCATTTT

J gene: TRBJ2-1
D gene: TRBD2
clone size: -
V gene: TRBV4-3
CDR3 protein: CASSQVIAGGYNEQFF
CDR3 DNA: TGCGCCAGCAGCCAAGTGATAGCGGGAGGATACAATGAGCAGTTCTTC

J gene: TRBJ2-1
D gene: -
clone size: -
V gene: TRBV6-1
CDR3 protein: CASSEWARGYSNEQFF
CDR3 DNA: TGTGCCAGCAGTGAATGGGCCAGGGGATACTCGAATGAGCAGTTCTTC

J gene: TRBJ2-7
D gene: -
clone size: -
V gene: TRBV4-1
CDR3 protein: CASSQDGPLYEQYF
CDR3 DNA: TGCGCCAGCAGCCAAGATGGGCCTCTCTACGAGCAGTACTTC

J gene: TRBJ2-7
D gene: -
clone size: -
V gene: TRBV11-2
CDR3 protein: CASSSTPTYEQYF
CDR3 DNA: TGTGCCAGCAGCTCAACACCAACCTACGAGCAGTACTTC

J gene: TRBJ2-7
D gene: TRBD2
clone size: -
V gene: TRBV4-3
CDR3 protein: CASKDSRGAYEQYF
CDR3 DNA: TGCGCCAGCAAAGATAGCCGGGGGGCCTACGAGCAGTACTTC

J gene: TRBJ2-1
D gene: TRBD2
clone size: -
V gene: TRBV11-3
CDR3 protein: CASSLDLVGASGAYNEQFF
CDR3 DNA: TGTGCCAGCAGCTTAGATCTGGTTGGGGCTAGCGGGGCCTACAATGAGCAGTTCTTC

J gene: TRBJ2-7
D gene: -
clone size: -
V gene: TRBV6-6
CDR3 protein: CASSYSKQKEDYEQYF
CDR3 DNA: TGTGCCAGCAGTTACTCAAAGCAGAAGGAGGACTACGAGCAGTACTTC

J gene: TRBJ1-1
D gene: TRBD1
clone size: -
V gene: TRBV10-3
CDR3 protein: CAISRDPGQTHPMNTEAFF
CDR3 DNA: TGTGCCATCAGCCGCGATCCGGGACAGACACACCCGATGAACACTGAAGCTTTCTTT

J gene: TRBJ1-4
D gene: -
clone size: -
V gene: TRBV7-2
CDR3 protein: CASSLGGRPSEKLFF
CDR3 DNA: TGTGCCAGCAGCTTAGGAGGGCGGCCCTCCGAAAAACTGTTTTTT

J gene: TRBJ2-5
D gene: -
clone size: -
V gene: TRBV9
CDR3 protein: CASSAMEGAETQYF
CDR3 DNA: TGTGCCAGCAGCGCTATGGAGGGGGCGGAGACCCAGTACTTC

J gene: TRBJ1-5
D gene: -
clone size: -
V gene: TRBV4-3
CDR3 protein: CASSQVFDRRNQPQHF
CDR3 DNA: TGCGCCAGCAGCCAAGTCTTCGACAGGCGGAATCAGCCCCAGCATTTT

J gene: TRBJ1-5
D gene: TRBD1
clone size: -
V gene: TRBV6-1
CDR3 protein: CASRATGEDQPQHF
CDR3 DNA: TGTGCCAGCAGGGCCACAGGGGAGGATCAGCCCCAGCATTTT

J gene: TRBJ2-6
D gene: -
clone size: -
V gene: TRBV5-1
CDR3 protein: CASSLSSGRHSGANVLTF
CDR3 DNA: TGCGCCAGCAGCTTGTCCAGCGGGCGGCACTCTGGGGCCAACGTCCTGACTTTC

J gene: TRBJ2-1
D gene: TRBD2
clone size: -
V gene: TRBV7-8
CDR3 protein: CASSLGAGRNEQFF
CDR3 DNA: TGTGCCAGCAGCTTAGGAGCGGGAAGAAATGAGCAGTTCTTC